The present entry profiles one T cell receptor beta chain with its context. No antigen is known for it. Base quality data are lacking; no much larger clone is found one base away. In Seattle, one collaborating source enrolled patients while the infection was active and tracked those patients longitudinally over the course of disease. The collaborating institutions used their own protocols to collect whole blood in K2EDTA tubes. For TCRbeta analysis, collaborators shipped samples as frozen whole blood, isolated PBMCs, or DNA extracted from either of those sample types. V has 3 bases trimmed and J has 4 bases trimmed; junction bases matching no gene number 5. The germline V gene (reference sequence) supplies CDR1 LNHDA and CDR2 SQIVND. The CDR3 goes from the cysteine to the phenylalanine over 15 residues. The only DNA kept is the CDR3, 45 bases in frame from the first base. This sample is part of a study of blood T cell repertoires in COVID-19 (dated by TCRdb to about 2020). With regard to the full study: Samples from collaborators originated in the United States, Italy and Spain and spanned both the acute and convalescent phases of COVID-19. The material from the prospective study consisted of cDNA or gDNA derived from T cells, B-cell-depleted T cells, or PBMCs. Deeply sampled blood TCRbeta repertoires from subjects exposed to, actively infected with, or recovered from COVID-19 were included in the dataset. The repertoires were made available in a free public database intended to serve as a resource for research on the immune response to SARS-CoV-2. The samples were drawn from two sources: the first 160 participants of the ongoing ImmuneRACE study, and over 1,000 subjects contributed by 6 global collaborators. Nearly every sample came with metadata listing a de-identified subject ID, COVID-19 status, age in years and sex. Where available, HLA class I and class II types were obtained from metadata supplied by the sample provider rather than from assay-based typing. The full study reports these points: The quantity of clinical and demographic metadata differed by source and by participant and was supplied without curation.

TCRbeta CDR3 regions were amplified from genomic DNA by means of the immunoSEQ Assay, a bias-controlled multiplex PCR. From the authors' description of their analysis: The number of nucleated cells in each sample was estimated from the amplification of reference gene primers within the assay. To quantify the absolute abundance of each unique TCRbeta CDR3 rearrangement, sequence reads were collapsed and filtered. For each sample, productive Simpson clonality was calculated as the square root of Simpson's diversity index across productive rearrangements. TCRdb re-hosts the immuneACCESS table, in-frame sequences only. Its copies lack some clones; in the studies checked, an unresolved V gene accounts for under half of them, and the cause for the rest is not known. That table supplies the V and J calls and clone size; D and trimming were determined from the DNA. For this sample there are 300,000 or so clones; approximately 90% appear just once. The biggest ten clones account for about 2.2% of the sample.

The chain employs TRBV19 and TRBJ2-1; 8 bases in the middle match TRBD2. Sequenced: peripheral blood. This TCR was recovered from a woman aged 30 to 39 with COVID-19, enrolled during active disease. The CDR3 region: CASSISLAGYNEQFF. The DNA is as follows: TGTGCCAGTAGTATTAGCCTAGCGGGTTACAATGAGCAGTTCTTC. The CDR3 plus the reference TRBV19 and TRBJ2-1 genes for the other parts give the full variable domain: DGGITQSPKYLFRKEGQNVTLSCEQNLNHDAMYWYRQDPGQGLRLIYYSQIVNDFQKGDIAEGYSVSREKKESFPLTVTSAQKNPTAFYLCASSISLAGYNEQFFGPGTRLTVL.